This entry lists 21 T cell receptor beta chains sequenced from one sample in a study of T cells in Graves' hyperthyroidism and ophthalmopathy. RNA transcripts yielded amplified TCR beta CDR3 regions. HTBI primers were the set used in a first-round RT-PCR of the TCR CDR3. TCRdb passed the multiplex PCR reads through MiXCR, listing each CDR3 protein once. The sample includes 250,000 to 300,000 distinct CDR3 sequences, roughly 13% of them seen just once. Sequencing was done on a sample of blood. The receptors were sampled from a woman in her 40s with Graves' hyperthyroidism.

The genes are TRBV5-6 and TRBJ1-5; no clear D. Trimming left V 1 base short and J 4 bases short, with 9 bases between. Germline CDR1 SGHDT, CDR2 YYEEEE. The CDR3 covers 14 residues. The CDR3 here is CASSLRWGNQPQHF. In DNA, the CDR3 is TGTGCCAGCAGCTTGAGATGGGGAAATCAGCCCCAGCATTTT.

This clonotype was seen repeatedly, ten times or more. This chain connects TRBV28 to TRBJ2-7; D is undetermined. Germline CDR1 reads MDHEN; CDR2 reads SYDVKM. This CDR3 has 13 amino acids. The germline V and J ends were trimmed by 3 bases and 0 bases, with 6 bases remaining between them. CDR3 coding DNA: TGTGCCAGCAGTTTCCCAGGCTCCTACGAGCAGTACTTC. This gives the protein CASSFPGSYEQYF.

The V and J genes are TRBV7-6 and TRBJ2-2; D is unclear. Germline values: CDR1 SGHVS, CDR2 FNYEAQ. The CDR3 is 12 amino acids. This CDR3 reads CPTRKNTGELFF. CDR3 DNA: TGTCCCACCCGAAAGAACACCGGGGAGCTGTTTTTT.

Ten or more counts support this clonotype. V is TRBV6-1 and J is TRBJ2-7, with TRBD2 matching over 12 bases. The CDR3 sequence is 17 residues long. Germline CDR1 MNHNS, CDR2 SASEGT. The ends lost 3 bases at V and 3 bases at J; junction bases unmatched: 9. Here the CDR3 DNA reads TGTGCCAGCAGTGACCCTGCGACTAGCGGGAGTAGCTACGAGCAGTACTTC. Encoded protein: CASSDPATSGSSYEQYF.

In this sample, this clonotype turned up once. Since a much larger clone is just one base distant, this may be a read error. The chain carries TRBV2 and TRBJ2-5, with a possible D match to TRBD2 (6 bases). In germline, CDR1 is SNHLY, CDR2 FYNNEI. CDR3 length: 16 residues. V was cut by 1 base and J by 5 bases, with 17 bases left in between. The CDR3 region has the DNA TGTGCCAGCAGTGAAGTTGAACTAACGGGAGAGGAGACCCAGTACTTC. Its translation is CASSEVELTGEETQYF.

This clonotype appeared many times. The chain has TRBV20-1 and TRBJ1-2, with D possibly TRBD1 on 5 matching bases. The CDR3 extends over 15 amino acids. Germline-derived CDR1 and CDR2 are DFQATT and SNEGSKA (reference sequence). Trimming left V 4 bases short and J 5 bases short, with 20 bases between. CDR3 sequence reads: CSATQPDGGVYGYTF. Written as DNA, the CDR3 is TGCAGTGCTACCCAACCGGACGGGGGAGTATATGGCTACACCTTC.

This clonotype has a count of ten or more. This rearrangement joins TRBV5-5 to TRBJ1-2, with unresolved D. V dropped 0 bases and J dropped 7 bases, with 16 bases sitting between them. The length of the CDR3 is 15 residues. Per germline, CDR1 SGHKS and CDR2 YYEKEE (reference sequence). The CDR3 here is CASSLGRKSMGGYTF. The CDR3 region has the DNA TGTGCCAGCAGCTTGGGACGAAAGTCTATGGGTGGCTACACCTTC.

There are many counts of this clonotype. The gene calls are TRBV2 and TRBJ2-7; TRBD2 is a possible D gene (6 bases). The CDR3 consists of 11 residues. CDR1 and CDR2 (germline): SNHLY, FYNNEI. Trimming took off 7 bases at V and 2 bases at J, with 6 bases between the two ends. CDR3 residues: CASTGAYEQYF. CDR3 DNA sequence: TGTGCCAGCACGGGGGCCTACGAGCAGTACTTC.

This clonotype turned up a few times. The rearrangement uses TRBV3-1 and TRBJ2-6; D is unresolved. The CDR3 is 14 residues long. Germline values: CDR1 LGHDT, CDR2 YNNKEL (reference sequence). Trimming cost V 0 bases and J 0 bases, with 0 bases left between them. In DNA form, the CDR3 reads TGTGCCAGCAGCCAAGACTCTGGGGCCAACGTCCTGACTTTC. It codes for CASSQDSGANVLTF.

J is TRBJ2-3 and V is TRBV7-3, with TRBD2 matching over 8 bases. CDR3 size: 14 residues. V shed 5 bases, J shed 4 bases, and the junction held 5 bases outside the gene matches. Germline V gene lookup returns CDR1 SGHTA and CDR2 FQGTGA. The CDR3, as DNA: TGTGCCAGCAGCCGGGAGGGCCTGTCAGATACGCAGTATTTT. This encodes CASSREGLSDTQYF.

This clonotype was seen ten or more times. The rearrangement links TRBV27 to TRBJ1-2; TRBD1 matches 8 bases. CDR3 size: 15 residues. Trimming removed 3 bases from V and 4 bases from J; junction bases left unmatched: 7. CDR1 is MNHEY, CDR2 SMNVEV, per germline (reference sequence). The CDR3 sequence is CASSLDRASGYGYTF. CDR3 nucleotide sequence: TGTGCCAGCAGTTTGGACAGGGCTAGCGGCTATGGCTACACCTTC.

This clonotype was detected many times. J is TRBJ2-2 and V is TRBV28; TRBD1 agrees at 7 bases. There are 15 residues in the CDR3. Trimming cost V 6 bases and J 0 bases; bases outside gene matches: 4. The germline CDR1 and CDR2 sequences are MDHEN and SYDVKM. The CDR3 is CASSLGTANTGELFF. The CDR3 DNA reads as TGTGCCAGCAGCTTAGGGACAGCGAACACCGGGGAGCTGTTTTTT. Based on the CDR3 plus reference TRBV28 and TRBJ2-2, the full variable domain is DVKVTQSSRYLVKRTGEKVFLECVQDMDHENMFWYRQDPGLGLRLIYFSYDVKMKEKGDIPEGYSVSREKKERFSLILESASTNQTSMYLCASSLGTANTGELFFGEGSRLTVL.

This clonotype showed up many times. The CDR3 DNA sequence: TGTGCCACCAGCAGAGGTACCAACACTGAAGCTTTCTTT. Its translation is CATSRGTNTEAFF. The genes are TRBV15 and TRBJ1-1; D gene unclear. CDR3 size: 13 residues. CDR1 and CDR2 from the germline V gene are LNHNV and YYDKDF (reference sequence). V was trimmed by 1 base and J by 2 bases, leaving 5 bases between them.

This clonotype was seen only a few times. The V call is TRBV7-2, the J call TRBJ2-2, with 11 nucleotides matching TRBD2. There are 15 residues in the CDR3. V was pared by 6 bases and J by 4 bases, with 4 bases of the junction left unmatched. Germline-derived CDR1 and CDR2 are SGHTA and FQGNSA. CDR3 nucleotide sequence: TGTGCCAGCAGACCTAGCGGGAGGAGCACCGGGGAGCTGTTTTTT. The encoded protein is CASRPSGRSTGELFF.

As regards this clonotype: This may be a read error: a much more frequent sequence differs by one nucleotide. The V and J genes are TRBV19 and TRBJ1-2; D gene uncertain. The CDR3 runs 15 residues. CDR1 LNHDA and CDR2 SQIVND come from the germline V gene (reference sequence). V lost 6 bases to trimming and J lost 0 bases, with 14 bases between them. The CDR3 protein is CASRRADNSNYGYTF. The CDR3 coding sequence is TGTGCCAGTAGACGGGCAGACAACTCTAACTATGGCTACACCTTC. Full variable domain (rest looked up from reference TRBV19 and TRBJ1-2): DGGITQSPKYLFRKEGQNVTLSCEQNLNHDAMYWYRQDPGQGLRLIYYSQIVNDFQKGDIAEGYSVSREKKESFPLTVTSAQKNPTAFYLCASRRADNSNYGYTFGSGTRLTVV.

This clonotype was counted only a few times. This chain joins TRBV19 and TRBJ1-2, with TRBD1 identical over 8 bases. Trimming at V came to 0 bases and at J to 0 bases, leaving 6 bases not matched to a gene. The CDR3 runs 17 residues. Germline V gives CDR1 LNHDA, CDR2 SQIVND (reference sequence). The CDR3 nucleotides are TGTGCCAGTAGTATAGATCCGGGACAGGCTTCTAACTATGGCTACACCTTC. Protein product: CASSIDPGQASNYGYTF.

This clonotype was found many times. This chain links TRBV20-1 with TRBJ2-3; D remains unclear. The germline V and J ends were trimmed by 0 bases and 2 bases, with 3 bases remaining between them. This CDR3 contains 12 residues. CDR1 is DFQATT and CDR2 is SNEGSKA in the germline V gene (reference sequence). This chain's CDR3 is CSARDPTDTQYF. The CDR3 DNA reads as TGCAGTGCTAGAGATCCCACAGATACGCAGTATTTT.

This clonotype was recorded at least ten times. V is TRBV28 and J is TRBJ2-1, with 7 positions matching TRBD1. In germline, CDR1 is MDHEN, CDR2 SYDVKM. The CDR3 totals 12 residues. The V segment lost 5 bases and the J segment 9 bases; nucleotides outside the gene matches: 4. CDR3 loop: CASSIQGLEQFF. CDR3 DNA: TGTGCCAGCAGTATACAGGGGCTTGAGCAGTTCTTC.

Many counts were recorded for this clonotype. CDR3 protein: CASSEVGPQHF. The CDR3, as DNA: TGTGCCAGCAGTGAAGTTGGGCCCCAGCATTTT. The chain joins TRBV2 to TRBJ1-5; D remains unclear. The CDR3 has 11 amino acids. V was clipped by 1 base and J by 9 bases, with 4 bases between them. The V gene's germline CDR1 is SNHLY and CDR2 FYNNEI.

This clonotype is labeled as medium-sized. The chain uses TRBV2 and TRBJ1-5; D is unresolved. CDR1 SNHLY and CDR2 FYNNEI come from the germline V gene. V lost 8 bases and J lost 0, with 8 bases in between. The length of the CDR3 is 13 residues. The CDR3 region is CASGLDSNQPQHF. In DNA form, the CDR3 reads TGTGCCAGCGGCCTTGATAGCAATCAGCCCCAGCATTTT.

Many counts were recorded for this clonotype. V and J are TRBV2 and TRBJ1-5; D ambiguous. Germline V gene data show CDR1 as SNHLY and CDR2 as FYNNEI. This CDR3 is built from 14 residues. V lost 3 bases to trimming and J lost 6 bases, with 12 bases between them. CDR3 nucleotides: TGTGCCAGCAGTGAGGAGGGTCGTAGTCAGCCCCAGCATTTT. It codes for CASSEEGRSQPQHF.